The rows below give T cell receptor beta chains drawn from one sample of a study of blood T cell repertoires in COVID-19. Clones were sequenced by immunoSEQ multiplex PCR, and TCRdb holds only the in-frame ones, with some missing. Of some 220,000 clones listed, approximately 85% are singletons. Sequencing was done on a sample of peripheral blood. The receptors come from a woman between 65 and 79 years old with COVID-19, enrolled during active disease. Both conserved end residues are part of each CDR3. Fields, in order: D gene, J gene, V gene, clone size, CDR3 protein, CDR3 DNA. The D gene is left open where the match is weak. Only some rows state a clone size, as once, few, many or a class for expanded clones.

D: -
J: TRBJ1-1
V: TRBV19
size: -
CDR3: CASSTTVNTEAFF
DNA: TGTGCCAGTAGTACGACAGTGAACACTGAAGCTTTCTTT

D: -
J: TRBJ2-1
V: TRBV9
size: -
CDR3: CASSKPGGTIYNEQFF
DNA: TGTGCCAGCAGTAAACCGGGCGGGACCATATACAATGAGCAGTTCTTC

D: TRBD2
J: TRBJ2-2
V: TRBV11-3
size: -
CDR3: CASSSSGGLGAGELFF
DNA: TGTGCCAGCAGCTCAAGCGGGGGGCTGGGGGCCGGGGAGCTGTTTTTT

D: TRBD1
J: TRBJ1-4
V: TRBV6-1
size: -
CDR3: CASSDPGTALRGKLFF
DNA: TGTGCCAGCAGTGACCCCGGGACAGCATTGCGAGGAAAACTGTTTTTT

D: TRBD1
J: TRBJ1-1
V: TRBV4-1
size: -
CDR3: CASSTQGVGTEAFF
DNA: TGCGCCAGCAGCACCCAGGGGGTTGGTACTGAAGCTTTCTTT

D: TRBD1
J: TRBJ1-1
V: TRBV6-5
size: -
CDR3: CASSRDRMEAFF
DNA: TGTGCCAGCAGCCGGGACAGGATGGAAGCTTTCTTT

D: TRBD1
J: TRBJ2-3
V: TRBV4-1
size: once
CDR3: CASSQVGGTGSTDTQYF
DNA: TGCGCCAGCAGCCAAGTAGGGGGGACAGGTAGCACAGATACGCAGTATTTT

D: TRBD2
J: TRBJ2-7
V: TRBV6-2/TRBV6-3
size: -
CDR3: CASSYTTTSGFAYEQYF
DNA: TGTGCCAGCAGTTACACCACCACTAGCGGGTTTGCCTACGAGCAGTACTTC

D: -
J: TRBJ1-5
V: TRBV21-1
size: -
CDR3: CASSKGGGDRNCNQPQHF
DNA: TGTGCCAGCAGCAAAGGTGGAGGGGACAGGAATTGTAATCAGCCCCAGCATTTT

D: -
J: TRBJ2-5
V: TRBV6-5
size: -
CDR3: CASSYPEGTQYF
DNA: TGTGCCAGCAGTTACCCCGAGGGGACCCAGTACTTC

D: -
J: TRBJ1-2
V: TRBV9
size: once
CDR3: CASSAQTGLAIGYTF
DNA: TGTGCCAGCAGCGCCCAGACAGGACTCGCTATTGGCTACACCTTC

D: TRBD2
J: TRBJ2-7
V: TRBV6-5
size: -
CDR3: CASSYTTSGSNEQYF
DNA: TGTGCCAGCAGTTACACGACTAGCGGGAGTAACGAGCAGTACTTC

D: -
J: TRBJ1-4
V: TRBV6-2/TRBV6-3
size: -
CDR3: CASSLSEKLFF
DNA: TGTGCCAGCAGTTTGAGTGAAAAACTGTTTTTT

D: -
J: TRBJ2-6
V: TRBV19
size: few
CDR3: CASSSRSRSGANVLTF
DNA: TGTGCCAGTAGTTCCCGATCGCGTTCTGGGGCCAACGTCCTGACTTTC

D: TRBD1
J: TRBJ1-4
V: TRBV19
size: -
CDR3: CASSTLRTGALDNEKLFF
DNA: TGTGCCAGTAGCACCCTGCGGACAGGGGCGTTGGATAATGAAAAACTGTTTTTT

D: -
J: TRBJ1-4
V: TRBV9
size: -
CDR3: CASSGAETTNEKLFF
DNA: TGTGCCAGCAGCGGGGCAGAAACAACTAATGAAAAACTGTTTTTT

D: -
J: TRBJ1-1
V: TRBV19
size: -
CDR3: CASSTRQERNTEAFF
DNA: TGTGCCAGTAGTACGAGACAGGAAAGAAACACTGAAGCTTTCTTT

D: -
J: TRBJ2-7
V: TRBV2
size: few
CDR3: CASSPPGREEQYF
DNA: TGTGCCAGCAGTCCCCCGGGCAGGGAAGAGCAGTACTTC

D: -
J: TRBJ1-5
V: TRBV7-9
size: -
CDR3: CASSRGNQPQHF
DNA: TGTGCCAGCAGCAGAGGGAATCAGCCCCAGCATTTT

D: -
J: TRBJ1-1
V: TRBV2
size: -
CDR3: CADKSGGTEAFF
DNA: TGTGCCGACAAGAGCGGGGGAACTGAAGCTTTCTTT

D: -
J: TRBJ1-5
V: TRBV2
size: -
CDR3: CASQRGGRDQPQHF
DNA: TGTGCCAGCCAAAGAGGAGGCCGCGATCAGCCCCAGCATTTT

D: -
J: TRBJ2-1
V: TRBV7-5
size: few
CDR3: CARGIDIRWTSGGRRTYNEQFF
DNA: TGTGCCAGGGGCATTGACATCCGGTGGACTAGCGGGGGCCGGAGGACCTACAATGAGCAGTTCTTC

D: -
J: TRBJ2-7
V: TRBV11-2
size: few
CDR3: CASSLSLGSDEQYF
DNA: TGTGCCAGCAGCTTATCGTTAGGCAGCGACGAGCAGTACTTC

D: TRBD1
J: TRBJ1-2
V: TRBV3-1/TRBV3-2
size: -
CDR3: CASSPRQGVYGYTF
DNA: TGTGCCAGCAGCCCTCGACAGGGTGTCTATGGCTACACCTTC

D: TRBD1
J: TRBJ1-4
V: TRBV5-1
size: -
CDR3: CASSVQGLEEKLFF
DNA: TGCGCCAGCAGCGTACAGGGGCTTGAGGAAAAACTGTTTTTT

D: -
J: TRBJ1-2
V: TRBV29-1
size: -
CDR3: CSVDNQGWAGGYTF
DNA: TGCAGCGTTGATAATCAGGGTTGGGCAGGAGGCTACACCTTC

D: -
J: TRBJ1-1
V: TRBV29-1
size: few
CDR3: CSVGQEVGTEAFF
DNA: TGCAGCGTTGGGCAGGAGGTAGGCACTGAAGCTTTCTTT

D: TRBD1
J: TRBJ2-7
V: TRBV7-8
size: few
CDR3: CASSLAGTEKAYEQYF
DNA: TGTGCCAGCAGCTTAGCGGGGACAGAGAAAGCCTACGAGCAGTACTTC

D: TRBD1
J: TRBJ1-5
V: TRBV6-1
size: -
CDR3: CASSDRTGNKSNQPQHF
DNA: TGTGCCAGCAGTGACCGGACAGGAAATAAGAGCAATCAGCCCCAGCATTTT

D: -
J: TRBJ2-4
V: TRBV15
size: -
CDR3: CATREDSNENIQYF
DNA: TGTGCCACCAGGGAGGACAGTAACGAAAACATTCAGTACTTC

D: -
J: TRBJ2-5
V: TRBV18
size: -
CDR3: CASSPDSRRETQYF
DNA: TGTGCCAGCTCACCGGATTCTCGGCGGGAGACCCAGTACTTC

D: TRBD1
J: TRBJ1-6
V: TRBV29-1
size: -
CDR3: CSIRQGGNSPLHF
DNA: TGCAGTATCCGACAGGGTGGGAATTCACCCCTCCACTTT

D: -
J: TRBJ1-2
V: TRBV9
size: -
CDR3: CASSVGGTYGYTF
DNA: TGTGCCAGCAGCGTAGGCGGGACCTATGGCTACACCTTC

D: -
J: TRBJ1-2
V: TRBV7-2
size: -
CDR3: CASSLLGTSRDGYTF
DNA: TGTGCCAGCAGCTTATTAGGGACTTCCCGGGATGGCTACACCTTC

D: -
J: TRBJ2-2
V: TRBV2
size: -
CDR3: CASSARDTGELFF
DNA: TGTGCCAGCAGTGCGCGGGACACCGGGGAGCTGTTTTTT

D: -
J: TRBJ2-3
V: TRBV7-3
size: -
CDR3: CASSFGQNTDTQYF
DNA: TGTGCCAGCAGCTTCGGACAGAACACAGATACGCAGTATTTT

D: -
J: TRBJ1-2
V: TRBV29-1
size: -
CDR3: CSVQVPRVGGAEEGYTF
DNA: TGCAGCGTTCAGGTCCCCAGGGTTGGAGGGGCGGAGGAAGGCTACACCTTC

D: TRBD2
J: TRBJ2-1
V: TRBV7-2
size: few
CDR3: CASSFQLADYNEQFF
DNA: TGTGCCAGCAGCTTCCAACTAGCGGATTACAATGAGCAGTTCTTC

D: -
J: TRBJ1-2
V: TRBV29-1
size: -
CDR3: CSVEAQGKGYTF
DNA: TGCAGCGTTGAAGCACAGGGAAAGGGCTACACCTTC

D: TRBD2
J: TRBJ2-3
V: TRBV5-1
size: -
CDR3: CASSFTSGSPDTQYF
DNA: TGCGCCAGCAGCTTTACTAGCGGGAGCCCAGATACGCAGTATTTT

D: -
J: TRBJ1-1
V: TRBV18
size: few
CDR3: CASSPRVQGRVENTEAFF
DNA: TGTGCCAGCTCACCACGTGTCCAGGGGAGGGTGGAGAACACTGAAGCTTTCTTT

D: TRBD2
J: TRBJ2-7
V: TRBV5-1
size: -
CDR3: CASSLPGEAGGTYEQYF
DNA: TGCGCCAGCAGCTTGCCCGGGGAGGCGGGGGGAACCTACGAGCAGTACTTC

D: TRBD1
J: TRBJ1-6
V: TRBV19
size: -
CDR3: CASSITGAVNSPLHF
DNA: TGTGCCAGTAGTATCACAGGGGCAGTTAATTCACCCCTCCACTTT